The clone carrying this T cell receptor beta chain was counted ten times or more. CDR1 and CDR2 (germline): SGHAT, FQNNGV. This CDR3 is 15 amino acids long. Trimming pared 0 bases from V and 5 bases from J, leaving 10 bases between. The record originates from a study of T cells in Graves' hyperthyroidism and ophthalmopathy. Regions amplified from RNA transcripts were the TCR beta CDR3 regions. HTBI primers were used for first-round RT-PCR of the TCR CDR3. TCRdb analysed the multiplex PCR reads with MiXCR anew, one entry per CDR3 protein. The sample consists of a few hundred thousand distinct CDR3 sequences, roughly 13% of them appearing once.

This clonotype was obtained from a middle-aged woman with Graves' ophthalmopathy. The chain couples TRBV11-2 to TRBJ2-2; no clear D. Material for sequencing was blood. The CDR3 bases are TGTGCCAGCAGCTTAGAGCTGCGGTCGACCGGGGAGCTGTTTTTT. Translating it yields CASSLELRSTGELFF. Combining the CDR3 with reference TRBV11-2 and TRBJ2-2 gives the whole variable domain EAGVAQSPRYKIIEKRQSVAFWCNPISGHATLYWYQQILGQGPKLLIQFQNNGVVDDSQLPKDRFSAERLKGVDSTLKIQPAKLEDSAVYLCASSLELRSTGELFFGEGSRLTVL.